This is a list of T cell receptor beta chains from one sample in a study of blood T cell repertoires in COVID-19. Profiling relied on immunoSEQ multiplex PCR, and the TCRdb table lists in-frame clones only, not all of them. The table lists 320,000 or so clones, roughly 87% of them singletons, with approximately 0.93% in the top ten. Sample: PBMCs or T cells enriched from blood (not recorded which). The receptor set was obtained from a woman in her twenties or thirties who had recovered from COVID-19. CDR3s leave out the opening cysteine and the closing phenylalanine or tryptophan. The listing skips clone size in some rows; elsewhere it reads once, few, many or a size class.

J gene: TRBJ1-2
clone size: -
V gene: TRBV15
CDR3 protein: ATSRDSGTWNYGYT

J gene: TRBJ2-5
clone size: -
V gene: TRBV27
CDR3 protein: ASSLFRPGDGRGRETQY

J gene: TRBJ1-6
clone size: few
V gene: TRBV5-4
CDR3 protein: ASSLDAGGGRAPLH

J gene: TRBJ1-4
clone size: -
V gene: TRBV24-1
CDR3 protein: ATSDSGGPNEKLF

J gene: TRBJ1-1
clone size: -
V gene: TRBV27
CDR3 protein: ASSPPARTVVNTEAF

J gene: TRBJ2-1
clone size: -
V gene: TRBV5-4
CDR3 protein: ASSSPIGLAGDEQF

J gene: TRBJ2-5
clone size: -
V gene: TRBV27
CDR3 protein: ASSRGLAGIETQY

J gene: TRBJ1-3
clone size: -
V gene: TRBV7-7
CDR3 protein: ASSLAAGNTIY

J gene: TRBJ1-1
clone size: -
V gene: TRBV27
CDR3 protein: ASTKLGTGGWTEAF

J gene: TRBJ1-6
clone size: once
V gene: TRBV18
CDR3 protein: ASRNPTGDNSPLH

J gene: TRBJ1-6
clone size: -
V gene: TRBV6-1
CDR3 protein: ASSEADRASSPLH

J gene: TRBJ2-1
clone size: -
V gene: TRBV5-5
CDR3 protein: ASSLGQGSYNEQF

J gene: TRBJ2-6
clone size: -
V gene: TRBV27
CDR3 protein: ASSLSSRGLSANVLT

J gene: TRBJ2-7
clone size: -
V gene: TRBV5-5
CDR3 protein: ASSFGDGVYEQY

J gene: TRBJ2-3
clone size: -
V gene: TRBV5-1
CDR3 protein: ASSLVPDTDTQY

J gene: TRBJ2-7
clone size: -
V gene: TRBV6-6
CDR3 protein: ASIRLAGGHGGSYEQY

J gene: TRBJ1-1
clone size: -
V gene: TRBV2
CDR3 protein: ASSREGGTEAF

J gene: TRBJ2-7
clone size: -
V gene: TRBV5-6
CDR3 protein: ASSLAGFYEQY

J gene: TRBJ1-5
clone size: -
V gene: TRBV6-1
CDR3 protein: ASSEAGGAGQPQH

J gene: TRBJ2-5
clone size: -
V gene: TRBV29-1
CDR3 protein: SARTGLAGGPFQETQY

J gene: TRBJ1-2
clone size: -
V gene: TRBV28
CDR3 protein: ASSPASGVGYT

J gene: TRBJ1-2
clone size: -
V gene: TRBV7-2
CDR3 protein: ASSLRQGGRDGYT

J gene: TRBJ1-1
clone size: -
V gene: TRBV28
CDR3 protein: ASREQGVGDTEAF

J gene: TRBJ1-1
clone size: -
V gene: TRBV18
CDR3 protein: ASSPQGNTEAF

J gene: TRBJ2-1
clone size: few
V gene: TRBV19
CDR3 protein: ASSGDYEGEQF

J gene: TRBJ2-7
clone size: -
V gene: TRBV7-2
CDR3 protein: ASSKELAGGGEQY

J gene: TRBJ2-2
clone size: -
V gene: TRBV7-9
CDR3 protein: ASSSSGYTGELF

J gene: TRBJ1-1
clone size: few
V gene: TRBV11-2
CDR3 protein: ASSQDRWAEAF

J gene: TRBJ1-6
clone size: -
V gene: TRBV27
CDR3 protein: ASSRQGTNSPLH

J gene: TRBJ1-1
clone size: once
V gene: TRBV5-1
CDR3 protein: ASSLRGQLEAF

J gene: TRBJ1-6
clone size: -
V gene: TRBV5-4
CDR3 protein: ASSSTGYNSPLH

J gene: TRBJ2-3
clone size: -
V gene: TRBV7-2
CDR3 protein: ASSAYRGSTDTQY

J gene: TRBJ1-4
clone size: -
V gene: TRBV10-1
CDR3 protein: ASSANGEKLF

J gene: TRBJ2-2
clone size: -
V gene: TRBV2
CDR3 protein: ASRGTSGAPGELF

J gene: TRBJ1-1
clone size: -
V gene: TRBV5-1
CDR3 protein: ASSADRNTEAF

J gene: TRBJ1-2
clone size: -
V gene: TRBV28
CDR3 protein: ASSPPPGYGYT

J gene: TRBJ2-3
clone size: -
V gene: TRBV18
CDR3 protein: ASSPRLSSTDTQY

J gene: TRBJ1-1
clone size: -
V gene: TRBV10-3
CDR3 protein: AISDGVNTEAF

J gene: TRBJ2-7
clone size: -
V gene: TRBV18
CDR3 protein: ASSPRGQGHEQY

J gene: TRBJ2-3
clone size: -
V gene: TRBV14
CDR3 protein: ASSQETGFVDTQY

J gene: TRBJ2-3
clone size: -
V gene: TRBV28
CDR3 protein: ASRIPGENTQY

J gene: TRBJ1-4
clone size: -
V gene: TRBV7-2
CDR3 protein: ASSLVGTGGANEKLF

J gene: TRBJ1-6
clone size: -
V gene: TRBV7-9
CDR3 protein: ASSLEAASPYSPLH

J gene: TRBJ2-5
clone size: -
V gene: TRBV5-1
CDR3 protein: ASSRLSGGASETQY

J gene: TRBJ2-7
clone size: -
V gene: TRBV4-2
CDR3 protein: ASSQDSIGQGYEQY

J gene: TRBJ1-2
clone size: -
V gene: TRBV6-5
CDR3 protein: ASSYLSGINYGYT

J gene: TRBJ1-5
clone size: -
V gene: TRBV6-5
CDR3 protein: ASSLTGGSNQPQH

J gene: TRBJ1-2
clone size: -
V gene: TRBV5-4
CDR3 protein: ASSLVGGLSYT

J gene: TRBJ2-3
clone size: -
V gene: TRBV6-5
CDR3 protein: ASRTGTSTDTQY

J gene: TRBJ1-5
clone size: once
V gene: TRBV18
CDR3 protein: ASSPPEGGNSNQPQH

J gene: TRBJ2-7
clone size: -
V gene: TRBV7-6
CDR3 protein: ASSAGAVSGAPGEQY

J gene: TRBJ2-3
clone size: -
V gene: TRBV4-1
CDR3 protein: ASRQTGLLTDTQY

J gene: TRBJ1-2
clone size: once
V gene: TRBV5-1
CDR3 protein: ASSLGAGGVGYT

J gene: TRBJ2-3
clone size: -
V gene: TRBV9
CDR3 protein: ASSVGPAGASTDTQY

J gene: TRBJ2-7
clone size: -
V gene: TRBV7-2
CDR3 protein: ASSLALGQASYEQY

J gene: TRBJ1-3
clone size: -
V gene: TRBV27
CDR3 protein: ASSSGETIY

J gene: TRBJ1-3
clone size: -
V gene: TRBV9
CDR3 protein: ASSARQGIGGNTIY

J gene: TRBJ1-2
clone size: -
V gene: TRBV6-2/TRBV6-3
CDR3 protein: ASSYSGTIGGYT

J gene: TRBJ2-2
clone size: once
V gene: TRBV10-3
CDR3 protein: AISEFGATSGPNTGELF

J gene: TRBJ2-7
clone size: -
V gene: TRBV3-1/TRBV3-2
CDR3 protein: ASSHSGYEQY